Sequencing of this T cell receptor beta chain was carried out in a study of shared clonotypes between healthy human individuals. As for the study in general: Researchers drew samples from two women and a few men aged 18 to 49.

The germline V and J ends were trimmed by 5 bases and 4 bases, with 13 bases remaining between them. The CDR3 length is 14 residues. Germline assignment: CDR1 MNHEY and CDR2 SVGAGI. The naive CD8 subset, CD45RO-negative cells positively selected for CCR7, excluded terminally differentiated effector memory CD45RA+ cells. TCRdb's table, derived via immunoSEQ multiplex PCR, lists solely in-frame clones and lacks some. The table shows hundreds of thousands of clones, with 98% occurring only once. This chain joins TRBV6-5 and TRBJ2-3; D might be TRBD1 or TRBD2, each matching 5 bases. This clonotype originated in a young man in good health. The sequenced material came from naive CD8+ T cells sorted from blood. CDR3 sequence reads: CASSISGPPDTQYF. CDR3 nucleotides: TGTGCCAGCAGTATCTCGGGACCTCCAGATACGCAGTATTTT.